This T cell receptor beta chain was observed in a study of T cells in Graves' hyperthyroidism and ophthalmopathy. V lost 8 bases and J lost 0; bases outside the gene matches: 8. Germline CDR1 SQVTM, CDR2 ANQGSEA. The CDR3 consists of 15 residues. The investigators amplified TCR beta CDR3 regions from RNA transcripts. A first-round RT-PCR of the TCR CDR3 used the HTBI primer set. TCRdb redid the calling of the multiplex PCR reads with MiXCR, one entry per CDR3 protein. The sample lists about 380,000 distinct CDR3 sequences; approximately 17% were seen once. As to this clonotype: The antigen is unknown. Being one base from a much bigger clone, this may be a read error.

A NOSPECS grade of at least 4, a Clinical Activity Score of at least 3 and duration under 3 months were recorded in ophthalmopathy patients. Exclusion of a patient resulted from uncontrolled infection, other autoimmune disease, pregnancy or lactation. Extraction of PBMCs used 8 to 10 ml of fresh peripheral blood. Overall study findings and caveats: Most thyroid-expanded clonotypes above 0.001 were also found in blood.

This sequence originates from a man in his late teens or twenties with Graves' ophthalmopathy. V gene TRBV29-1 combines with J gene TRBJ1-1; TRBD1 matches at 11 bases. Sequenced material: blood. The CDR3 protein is CSSMGQGEVNTEAFF. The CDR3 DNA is TGCAGCTCCATGGGACAGGGGGAGGTGAACACTGAAGCTTTCTTT.